This T cell receptor (beta chain) comes out of a study of blood T cell repertoires in COVID-19. Background on the study: PBMCs, B-cell-depleted T cells, or T cells were the source of the cDNA or gDNA that made up the material.

Per the authors' pipeline: Amplification of reference gene primers provided the estimated nucleated cell counts. The assay was immunoSEQ multiplex PCR, and TCRdb's table has in-frame clones only and misses some. V and J calls and clone size come straight from that table; D and trimming were deduced from the DNA. In the table there are some 210,000 clones, roughly 88% of which are singletons. This TCR was sampled from a woman aged 40 to 49 who had recovered from COVID-19. Sample: peripheral blood.

CDR3 DNA: TGTGCCAGCAGCCAAGTGGACGGGATCGGAGACACCTTC. This encodes CASSQVDGIGDTF. V gene TRBV4-2 combines with J gene TRBJ1-2; D remains unclear. The CDR3 is 13 amino acids. Trimming cost V 1 base and J 12 bases, with 15 bases left between them. The germline V gene has CDR1 LGHNA and CDR2 YNFKEQ.